What follows are 26 T cell receptor beta chains derived from one specimen sequenced in a study of siplizumab effects on memory and regulatory T cells. Libraries were prepared by immunoSEQ multiplex PCR; TCRdb keeps only in-frame clonotypes and omits some of them. Seen here are approximately 75,000 clones, around 93% observed once, and the top ten hold 4.5% to 5%. The sequenced material came from CD8+ T cells sorted from blood. The source of these receptors is a human donor in good health.

J is TRBJ2-3 and V is TRBV9, with no clear D. The germline V gene encodes CDR1 SGDLS and CDR2 YYNGEE. Between the trimmed V and J ends, which lost 3 bases and 0 bases, there was a span of 5 bases. The CDR3 extends over 13 amino acids. CDR3: CASSAASTDTQYF. For the CDR3, the DNA is TGTGCCAGCAGCGCTGCTAGCACAGATACGCAGTATTTT.

In its sample, this clone was seen once. The chain has TRBV2 and TRBJ2-1, with D uncertain. Germline assignment: CDR1 SNHLY and CDR2 FYNNEI. The CDR3 is 14 amino acids. Trimming removed 8 bases at V and 0 bases at J, with 11 bases between. The CDR3 nucleotides are TGTGCCAGCCTGCGACAAAGCTCCTACAATGAGCAGTTCTTC. Its translation: CASLRQSSYNEQFF.

V gene TRBV19 combines with J gene TRBJ2-7; TRBD1 matches at 12 bases. The V and J ends lost 3 bases and 2 bases, in that order; junction bases with no gene match: 2. This CDR3 is built from 15 residues. Germline CDR1 reads LNHDA; CDR2 reads SQIVND (reference sequence). The CDR3 DNA reads as TGTGCCAGTAGTATGGGACAGGGGGCGGCCTACGAGCAGTACTTC. Residues: CASSMGQGAAYEQYF.

The chain joins TRBV6-5 to TRBJ2-1; a possible D gene is TRBD1 (5 bases). Germline V gene lookup returns CDR1 MNHEY and CDR2 SVGAGI. V lost 6 bases and J 7 bases, leaving 10 bases between the germline ends. The CDR3 sequence is 12 residues long. In DNA form, the CDR3 reads TGTGCCAGCAGCCTCACAGGAAATGAGCAGTTCTTC. It translates to CASSLTGNEQFF.

V is TRBV5-6 and J is TRBJ1-5; D unresolved. The CDR3 spans 14 residues. Germline V gives CDR1 SGHDT, CDR2 YYEEEE. The V end lost 2 bases, the J end lost 4 bases, and 10 bases lay between the germline ends. The CDR3 nucleotides read TGTGCCAGCAGCTTTGGAGGGCGTAATCAGCCCCAGCATTTT. This translates into CASSFGGRNQPQHF. Drawing the rest from reference TRBV5-6 and TRBJ1-5, the complete variable domain is DAGVTQSPTHLIKTRGQQVTLRCSPKSGHDTVSWYQQALGQGPQFIFQYYEEEERQRGNFPDRFSGHQFPNYSSELNVNALLLGDSALYLCASSFGGRNQPQHFGDGTRLSIL.

V usage is TRBV5-1 and J usage is TRBJ2-1, with TRBD2 matching over 7 bases. This CDR3 comprises 13 residues. V shed 0 bases, J shed 9 bases, and the junction held 3 bases outside the gene matches. CDR1 and CDR2 (germline): SGHRS, YFSETQ. The CDR3 is CASSLGLAAEQFF. CDR3 DNA: TGCGCCAGCAGCTTGGGACTAGCCGCTGAGCAGTTCTTC.

Notes on this clone: This CDR3 is also generated by other DNA sequences in the sample. The rearrangement links TRBV5-1 to TRBJ2-7; D possibly corresponds to TRBD1 (5 bases). The CDR3 length is 12 residues. V lost 0 bases and J 5 bases, leaving 6 bases between the germline ends. Germline lookup yields CDR1 SGHRS and CDR2 YFSETQ. CDR3 residues: CASSLAGNEQYF. In DNA form, the CDR3 reads TGCGCCAGCAGCTTGGCAGGGAACGAGCAGTACTTC.

The V call is TRBV13, the J call TRBJ1-4, with D perhaps TRBD1 (6 bases). Looked up from germline, CDR1 is PRHDT and CDR2 is FYEKMQ (reference sequence). CDR3 length: 14 amino acids. Trimming cost V 3 bases and J 7 bases, with 12 bases left between them. CDR3 residues: CASSLNRGGEKLFF. DNA for the CDR3: TGTGCCAGCAGCTTGAATAGGGGGGGTGAAAAACTGTTTTTT. Based on the CDR3 plus reference TRBV13 and TRBJ1-4, the full variable domain is AAGVIQSPRHLIKEKRETATLKCYPIPRHDTVYWYQQGPGQDPQFLISFYEKMQSDKGSIPDRFSAQQFSDYHSELNMSSLELGDSALYFCASSLNRGGEKLFFGSGTQLSVL.

This rearrangement joins TRBV2 to TRBJ2-5; TRBD1 is a possible D gene (6 bases). The J call may be faulty, since TRBJ2-7 better matches the DNA end. The CDR3 covers 13 residues. Germline V gives CDR1 SNHLY, CDR2 FYNNEI. The CDR3 spells CASSEDREYEQYF. The DNA of the CDR3 is TGTGCCAGCAGTGAAGACAGGGAATACGAGCAGTACTTC.

This chain's CDR3 is CASSLAGSIEKLFF. CDR3 DNA sequence: TGTGCCAGCAGCTTAGCAGGGTCGATTGAAAAACTGTTTTTT. This chain uses TRBV7-9 with TRBJ1-4; D is uncertain. Trimming left V 0 bases short and J 7 bases short, with 9 bases between. The CDR3 sequence is 14 residues long. Per germline, CDR1 SEHNR and CDR2 FQNEAQ (reference sequence).

The chain joins TRBV7-6 to TRBJ1-2, with 7 bases aligning to TRBD1. The germline gives CDR1 SGHVS, CDR2 FNYEAQ. V was clipped by 4 bases and J by 0 bases; unmatched bases: 11. CDR3 size: 17 residues. The CDR3 region has the DNA TGTGCCAGCAGCTCCAAGGACAGGAATGATCCTAACTATGGCTACACCTTC. It codes for CASSSKDRNDPNYGYTF.

The chain joins TRBV19 to TRBJ1-1; D is ambiguous. The CDR3 length is 14 residues. Between the trimmed V and J ends, which lost 2 bases and 3 bases, there was a span of 10 bases. Germline CDR1 LNHDA, CDR2 SQIVND (reference sequence). For the CDR3, the DNA is TGTGCCAGTAGTATATCGGGGTATCACACTGAAGCTTTCTTT. Translated: CASSISGYHTEAFF.

The chain is built from TRBV4-1 and TRBJ2-1; 10 nucleotides match TRBD2. Trimming removed 4 bases from V and 8 bases from J; junction bases left unmatched: 8. The CDR3 runs 15 residues. Germline assignment: CDR1 MGHRA and CDR2 YSYEKL. CDR3 in amino acids: CASSRTSGAGYEQFF. In DNA form, the CDR3 reads TGCGCCAGCAGCCGCACTAGCGGGGCGGGCTATGAGCAGTTCTTC.

This chain connects TRBV6-1 to TRBJ1-2; possibly TRBD1 for D (6 bases). The CDR3 is made up of 16 amino acids. The V end was cut by 1 base, the J end by 4 bases, with 16 bases between. Germline CDR1 and CDR2: MNHNS and SASEGT. The CDR3 here is CASSEELAGAVYGYTF. The CDR3 region has the DNA TGTGCCAGCAGTGAAGAATTGGCGGGGGCGGTCTATGGCTACACCTTC.

This chain uses TRBV13 with TRBJ1-2; D remains unclear. Germline CDR1 and CDR2: PRHDT and FYEKMQ (reference sequence). This CDR3 contains 15 residues. The V end was cut by 0 bases, the J end by 0 bases, with 8 bases between. CDR3 nucleotides: TGTGCCAGCAGCTTAGGGCGGGCCTCTAACTATGGCTACACCTTC. This codes for CASSLGRASNYGYTF.

The chain is built from TRBV5-8 and TRBJ2-4; 9 bases fit TRBD1. The germline gives CDR1 SGHTS, CDR2 YDEGEE. Germline trimming cut 6 bases from V and 7 bases from J; bases unmatched to any gene: 2. This CDR3 has 12 residues. This CDR3 is CASKGQGNIQYF. Written as DNA, the CDR3 is TGTGCCAGCAAAGGACAGGGGAACATTCAGTACTTC.

The chain uses TRBV27 and TRBJ2-5, with 8 bases matching TRBD2. V shed 4 bases, J shed 4 bases, and the junction held 5 bases outside the gene matches. This CDR3 spans 14 amino acids. The germline V gene encodes CDR1 MNHEY and CDR2 SMNVEV (reference sequence). The CDR3 region has the DNA TGTGCCAGCAGTTACCTAGCGGGTACAGAGACCCAGTACTTC. Encoded protein: CASSYLAGTETQYF.

The chain has TRBV6-5 and TRBJ2-1, with TRBD2 matching 11 bases. V shed 2 bases and J 10 bases; nucleotides not matched to a gene: 4. This CDR3 region has 14 residues. Germline V gives CDR1 MNHEY, CDR2 SVGAGI. CDR3 sequence (DNA): TGTGCCAGCAGTTACACTAGCGGGGGAAGGGAGCAGTTCTTC. It translates to CASSYTSGGREQFF.

This chain joins TRBV27 and TRBJ2-7; the match to TRBD1 covers 9 bases. The V and J ends lost 5 bases and 6 bases, in that order; junction bases with no gene match: 8. The CDR3 extends over 14 amino acids. CDR1 is MNHEY and CDR2 is SMNVEV in the germline V gene (reference sequence). The CDR3 is CASSPGQGVGEQYF. In DNA, the CDR3 is TGTGCCAGCAGTCCGGGACAGGGTGTTGGCGAGCAGTACTTC.

V and J are TRBV13 and TRBJ2-4; D gene uncertain. The length of the CDR3 is 13 residues. The germline V gene encodes CDR1 PRHDT and CDR2 FYEKMQ (reference sequence). Trimming cost V 0 bases and J 8 bases, with 8 bases left between them. The CDR3 nucleotides are TGTGCCAGCAGCTTAGGAAATAATGACATTCAGTACTTC. As protein: CASSLGNNDIQYF.

The J gene is TRBJ1-5, the V gene TRBV6-1, with 7 bases identical to TRBD1. Germline V lookup: CDR1 MNHNS, CDR2 SASEGT. This CDR3 has 15 residues. Trimming at V came to 6 bases and at J to 4 bases, leaving 9 bases not matched to a gene. This CDR3 is CASSNDRVGNQPQHF. The CDR3 DNA is TGTGCCAGCAGCAACGACAGGGTAGGGAATCAGCCCCAGCATTTT.

The V gene is TRBV5-4, the J gene TRBJ1-1; 7 nucleotides line up with TRBD1. V shed 4 bases and J 0 bases; nucleotides not matched to a gene: 6. The germline V gene encodes CDR1 SGHNT and CDR2 YYREEE (reference sequence). The CDR3 runs 15 residues. CDR3 DNA sequence: TGTGCCAGCAGCCTCACAGGGGTCGTGAACACTGAAGCTTTCTTT. As protein: CASSLTGVVNTEAFF.

This chain connects TRBV13 to TRBJ2-7; maybe TRBD1 (6 bases). The germline V gene has CDR1 PRHDT and CDR2 FYEKMQ (reference sequence). Deletions cut 6 bases from V and 1 base from J, with 19 bases between. The CDR3 is made up of 16 amino acids. The CDR3 DNA reads as TGTGCCAGCAGTCTTTTGCAGGGGAGTTTTTCCTACGAGCAGTACTTC. Its translation: CASSLLQGSFSYEQYF.

This sequence joins TRBV13 and TRBJ2-5, with D perhaps given as TRBD1 or TRBD2 (6 bases each). V was shortened by 6 bases and J by 2 bases, with 13 bases between the two germline ends. The CDR3 extends over 14 amino acids. Germline CDR1 PRHDT, CDR2 FYEKMQ (reference sequence). For the CDR3, the DNA is TGTGCCAGCAGTTCGGGGGACAATCAAGAGACCCAGTACTTC. Its protein product is CASSSGDNQETQYF. Full variable domain (rest looked up from reference TRBV13 and TRBJ2-5): AAGVIQSPRHLIKEKRETATLKCYPIPRHDTVYWYQQGPGQDPQFLISFYEKMQSDKGSIPDRFSAQQFSDYHSELNMSSLELGDSALYFCASSSGDNQETQYFGPGTRLLVL.

This clone was counted a single time. V and J are TRBV11-2 and TRBJ2-1; 8 nucleotides align to TRBD2. The CDR3 is made up of 18 amino acids. Germline V gene sequence: CDR1 SGHAT, CDR2 FQNNGV. Unmatched junction bases numbered 7, after V lost 0 bases and J lost 0 bases. In DNA form, the CDR3 reads TGTGCCAGCAGCTTAGACCTGGCGGGGGGCCCCTCCTACAATGAGCAGTTCTTC. This translates into CASSLDLAGGPSYNEQFF. Full variable domain (outside the CDR3, taken from reference TRBV11-2 and TRBJ2-1): EAGVAQSPRYKIIEKRQSVAFWCNPISGHATLYWYQQILGQGPKLLIQFQNNGVVDDSQLPKDRFSAERLKGVDSTLKIQPAKLEDSAVYLCASSLDLAGGPSYNEQFFGPGTRLTVL.

The chain combines TRBV9 with TRBJ1-2, with 7 bases fitting TRBD1. The CDR3 runs to 12 residues. With 4 bases clipped from V and 7 bases from J, the junction kept 4 bases outside the gene matches. Germline V gene sequence: CDR1 SGDLS, CDR2 YYNGEE. The CDR3 spells CASSTNRGGYTF. In DNA, the CDR3 is TGTGCCAGCAGCACGAACAGGGGTGGCTACACCTTC.